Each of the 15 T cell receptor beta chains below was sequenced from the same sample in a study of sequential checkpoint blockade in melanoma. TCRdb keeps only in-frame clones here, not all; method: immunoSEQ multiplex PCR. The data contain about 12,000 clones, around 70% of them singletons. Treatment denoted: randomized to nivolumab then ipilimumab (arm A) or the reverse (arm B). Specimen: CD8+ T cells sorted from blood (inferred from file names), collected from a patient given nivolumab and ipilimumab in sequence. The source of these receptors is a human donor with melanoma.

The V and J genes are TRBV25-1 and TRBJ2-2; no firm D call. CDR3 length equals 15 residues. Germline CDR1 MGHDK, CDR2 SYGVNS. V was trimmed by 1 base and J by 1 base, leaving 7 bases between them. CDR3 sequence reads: CASSEWAGNTGELFF. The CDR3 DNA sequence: TGTGCCAGCAGTGAATGGGCCGGGAACACCGGGGAGCTGTTTTTT.

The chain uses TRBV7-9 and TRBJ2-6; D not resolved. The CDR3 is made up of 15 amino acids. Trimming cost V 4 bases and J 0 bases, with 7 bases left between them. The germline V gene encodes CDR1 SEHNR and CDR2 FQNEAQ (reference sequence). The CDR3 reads CASSSVDSGANVLTF. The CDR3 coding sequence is TGTGCCAGCAGCTCGGTCGACTCTGGGGCCAACGTCCTGACTTTC.

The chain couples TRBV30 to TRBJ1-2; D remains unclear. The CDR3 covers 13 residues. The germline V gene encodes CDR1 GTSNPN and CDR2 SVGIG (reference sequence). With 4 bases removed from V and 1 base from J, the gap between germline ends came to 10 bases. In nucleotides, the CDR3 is TGTGCCTGGAATGACTGGATTAACTATGGCTACACCTTC. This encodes CAWNDWINYGYTF.

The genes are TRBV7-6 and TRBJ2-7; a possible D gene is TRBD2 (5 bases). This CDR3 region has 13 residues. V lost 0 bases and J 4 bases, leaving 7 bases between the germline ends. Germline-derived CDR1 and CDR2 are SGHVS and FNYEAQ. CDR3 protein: CASSLAPGYEQYF. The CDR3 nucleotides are TGTGCCAGCAGCTTAGCGCCGGGGTACGAGCAGTACTTC. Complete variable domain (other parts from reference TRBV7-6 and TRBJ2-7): GAGVSQSPRYKVTKRGQDVALRCDPISGHVSLYWYRQALGQGPEFLTYFNYEAQQDKSGLPNDRFSAERPEGSISTLTIQRTEQRDSAMYRCASSLAPGYEQYFGPGTRLTVT.

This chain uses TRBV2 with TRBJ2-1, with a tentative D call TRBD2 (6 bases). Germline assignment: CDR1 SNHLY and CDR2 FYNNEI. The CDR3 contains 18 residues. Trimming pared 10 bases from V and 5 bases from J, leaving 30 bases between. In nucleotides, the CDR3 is TGTGCCACCAATAATAGGGTTGGAGGGATCGGCCACAACAATGAGCAGTTCTTC. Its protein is CATNNRVGGIGHNNEQFF.

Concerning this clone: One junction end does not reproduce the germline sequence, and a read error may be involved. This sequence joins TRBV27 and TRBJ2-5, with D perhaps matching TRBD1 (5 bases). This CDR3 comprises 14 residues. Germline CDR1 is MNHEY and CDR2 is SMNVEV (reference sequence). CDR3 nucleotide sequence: TGTGCCAGCAGTTTATGGGCAGGGCAAGAGGCCCAGTACTTC. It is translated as CASSLWAGQEAQYF.

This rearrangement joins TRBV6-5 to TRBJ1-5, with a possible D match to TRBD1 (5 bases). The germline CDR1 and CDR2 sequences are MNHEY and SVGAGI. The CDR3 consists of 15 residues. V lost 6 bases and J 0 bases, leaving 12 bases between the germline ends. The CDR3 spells CASSTRAFSNQPQHF. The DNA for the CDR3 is TGTGCCAGCAGCACCAGGGCCTTTAGCAATCAGCCCCAGCATTTT.

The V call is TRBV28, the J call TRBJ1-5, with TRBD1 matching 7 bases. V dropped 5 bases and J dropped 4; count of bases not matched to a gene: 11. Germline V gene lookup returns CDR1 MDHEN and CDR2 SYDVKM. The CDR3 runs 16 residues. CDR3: CASSPQTGWGNQPQHF. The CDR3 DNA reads TGTGCCAGCAGTCCACAGACAGGGTGGGGAAATCAGCCCCAGCATTTT.

The CDR3 is CASSLGRGGRGYTEAFF. CDR3 in DNA: TGTGCCAGCAGCTTAGGGAGGGGTGGACGGGGATACACTGAAGCTTTCTTT. The rearrangement joins TRBV7-9 to TRBJ1-1, with D tentatively TRBD1 (5 bases). Trimming took 1 base from V and 3 from J, leaving 18 bases between them. This CDR3 is 17 amino acids long. Per germline, CDR1 SEHNR and CDR2 FQNEAQ (reference sequence).

The chain's CDR3 is CASRTGRVGTEAFF. Here the CDR3 DNA reads TGTGCCAGCCGGACAGGGAGGGTGGGGACTGAAGCTTTCTTT. The chain combines TRBV27 with TRBJ1-1, with 8 nucleotides matching TRBD1. Germline V CDR1 and CDR2: MNHEY, SMNVEV (reference sequence). Trimming took 8 bases from V and 5 from J; bases not matched to a gene: 10. This CDR3 spans 14 amino acids.

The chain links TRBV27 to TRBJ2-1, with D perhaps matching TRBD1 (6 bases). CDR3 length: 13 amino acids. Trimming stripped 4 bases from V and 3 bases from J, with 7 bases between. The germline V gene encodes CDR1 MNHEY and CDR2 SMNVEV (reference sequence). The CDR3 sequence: CASSWGHYNEQFF. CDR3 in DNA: TGTGCCAGCAGTTGGGGACACTACAATGAGCAGTTCTTC.

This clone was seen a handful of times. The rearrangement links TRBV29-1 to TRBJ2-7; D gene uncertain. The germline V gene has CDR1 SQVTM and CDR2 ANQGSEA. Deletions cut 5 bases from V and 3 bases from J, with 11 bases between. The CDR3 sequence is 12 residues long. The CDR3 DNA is TGCAGCGTTTCTGCGGCCAACTACGAGCAGTACTTC. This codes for CSVSAANYEQYF.

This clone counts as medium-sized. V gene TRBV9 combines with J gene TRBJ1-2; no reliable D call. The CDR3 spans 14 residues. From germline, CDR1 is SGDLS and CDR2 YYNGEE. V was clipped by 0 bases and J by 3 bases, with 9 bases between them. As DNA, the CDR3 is TGTGCCAGCAGCGTAGCTCCTAACTACTATGGCTACACCTTC. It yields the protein CASSVAPNYYGYTF.

The CDR3 bases are TGTGCCAGCAGCTTAGACCCGGGGAACACTGAAGCTTTCTTT. Residues: CASSLDPGNTEAFF. This chain links TRBV7-8 with TRBJ1-1; no reliable D call. V dropped 1 base and J dropped 1 base, with 7 bases sitting between them. The length of the CDR3 is 14 residues. The V gene's germline CDR1 is SGHVS and CDR2 FQNEAQ. The variable domain in full, completed from reference TRBV7-8 and TRBJ1-1, reads GAGVSQSPRYKVAKRGQDVALRCDPISGHVSLFWYQQALGQGPEFLTYFQNEAQLDKSGLPSDRFFAERPEGSVSTLKIQRTQQEDSAVYLCASSLDPGNTEAFFGQGTRLTVV.

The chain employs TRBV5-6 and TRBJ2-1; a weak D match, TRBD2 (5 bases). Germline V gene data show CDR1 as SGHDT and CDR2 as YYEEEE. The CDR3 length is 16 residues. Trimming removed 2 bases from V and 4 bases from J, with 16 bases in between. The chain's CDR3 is CASSFYLGPGYNEQFF. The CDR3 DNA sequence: TGTGCCAGCAGCTTTTATCTTGGGCCGGGATACAATGAGCAGTTCTTC.